This TCR beta chain was profiled in a study of spatial heterogeneity in lung cancer. Turning to the study itself: The study observed each unique TCR and UMI combination more than ten times on average in raw reads.

In the library, each TCR cDNA molecule bore its own unique molecular identifier. A single record per CDR3 protein comes from TCRdb applying MiXCR to the 5' RACE reads. The sample includes tens of thousands of distinct CDR3 sequences, over 6% of them seen just once. Time point meaning: sample taken at primary tumor resection. A total of over 70 untreated early-stage non-small cell lung cancer patients served as donors. Without sorting, whole RNA was sequenced from tumor, nontumor lung or frozen PBMC. The CDR3 is made up of 15 amino acids. J was trimmed by 0 bases and V by 2 bases; bases with no gene match: 3. CDR1 is SNHLY, CDR2 FYNNEI, per germline. This clonotype has at least ten counts.

This TCR derives from a male donor with early-stage non-small cell lung cancer. The source material was PBMCs, sampled at surgery. The chain employs TRBV2 and TRBJ1-1, with TRBD1 identical over 7 bases. In nucleotides, the CDR3 is TGTGCCAGCAGTGAAAGGGGGCTTATGAACACTGAAGCTTTCTTT. Translation gives CASSERGLMNTEAFF.